One and the same sample provided the 11 T cell receptor beta chains below, sequenced in a study of shared clonotypes between healthy human individuals. The data were produced by immunoSEQ multiplex PCR, yet TCRdb's version contains in-frame clones alone and is incomplete. The sample lists some 490,000 clones, approximately 78% occurring once. Source material: PBMCs. These receptors originate from a woman between 35 and 50 years old in good health. Some clones in this sample may be carry-over from other donors' samples.

In regard to this clone: Different DNA sequences within this sample yield the same CDR3. The chain has TRBV7-3 and TRBJ1-1, with D hard to call. V was shortened by 3 bases and J by 5 bases, with 10 bases between the two germline ends. The CDR3 totals 13 residues. Germline lookup yields CDR1 SGHTA and CDR2 FQGTGA. In nucleotides, the CDR3 is TGTGCCAGCAGCTTTGATCGAGGAACTGAAGCTTTCTTT. It yields the protein CASSFDRGTEAFF. Using reference TRBV7-3 and TRBJ1-1 for the parts outside the CDR3, the full variable domain is GAGVSQTPSNKVTEKGKYVELRCDPISGHTALYWYRQSLGQGPEFLIYFQGTGAADDSGLPNDRFFAVRPEGSVSTLKIQRTERGDSAVYLCASSFDRGTEAFFGQGTRLTVV.

This clone has only a few counts. J is TRBJ2-7 and V is TRBV9; 7 positions match TRBD2. The length of the CDR3 is 14 residues. V was pared by 0 bases and J by 2 bases, with 2 bases of the junction left unmatched. The germline gives CDR1 SGDLS, CDR2 YYNGEE. CDR3 region: CASSVGDYTYEQYF. The CDR3, as DNA: TGTGCCAGCAGCGTAGGGGACTATACCTACGAGCAGTACTTC.

The chain employs TRBV6-6 and TRBJ2-3; 7 bases fit TRBD1. The J segment lost 5 bases and the V segment lost 9 bases, leaving 5 bases of the junction unmatched. This CDR3 region has 12 residues. CDR1 and CDR2 from the germline V gene are MNHNY and SVGAGI (reference sequence). The CDR3 bases are TGTGCCAGTCAGGGGGACGGAGATACGCAGTATTTT. This encodes CASQGDGDTQYF.

This chain joins TRBV5-4 and TRBJ2-3; D ambiguous. Germline CDR1 SGHNT, CDR2 YYREEE (reference sequence). V was pared by 2 bases and J by 4 bases, with 11 bases between. CDR3 size: 14 residues. The CDR3 loop reads CASSFAGIADTQYF. CDR3 DNA: TGTGCCAGCAGCTTCGCAGGTATCGCAGATACGCAGTATTTT.

The J gene is TRBJ1-2, the V gene TRBV18; D is ambiguous. The CDR3 sequence is 15 residues long. V was cut by 2 bases and J by 3 bases, with 13 bases left in between. Germline V gene sequence: CDR1 KGHSH, CDR2 LQKENI. The CDR3 loop is CASSPGEGLYYGYTF. The DNA for the CDR3 is TGTGCCAGCTCACCAGGGGAGGGCCTATACTATGGCTACACCTTC.

This rearrangement joins TRBV7-8 to TRBJ2-1; 8 positions agree with TRBD2. The trim removed 5 bases at V and 6 bases at J, leaving 12 bases unmatched. Germline CDR1 is SGHVS and CDR2 is FQNEAQ. The CDR3 covers 16 residues. The CDR3 DNA follows: TGTGCCAGCAGCCGACTGGGTAGCGGGATTGGCAATGAGCAGTTCTTC. This sequence encodes CASSRLGSGIGNEQFF.

The V call is TRBV4-3, the J call TRBJ2-1; D possibly uses TRBD1 or TRBD2 (6 bases each). Germline V gene sequence: CDR1 LGHNA, CDR2 YSLEER. The CDR3 is 13 residues long. V was shortened by 2 bases and J by 6 bases, with 8 bases between the two germline ends. The CDR3 nucleotides are TGCGCCAGCAGCCAATGGGGGGCCAATGAGCAGTTCTTC. Its protein is CASSQWGANEQFF.

The CDR3 nucleotides are TGTGCCAGCAGCTTATCCGGGGGCGCTGAGACCCAGTACTTC. Protein product: CASSLSGGAETQYF. This sequence joins TRBV7-2 and TRBJ2-5, with D perhaps assigned TRBD1 or TRBD2 (6 bases each). This CDR3 has 14 amino acids. Germline CDR1 SGHTA, CDR2 FQGNSA. Trimming left V 2 bases short and J 5 bases short, with 12 bases between. Full variable domain (outside the CDR3, taken from reference TRBV7-2 and TRBJ2-5): GAGVSQSPSNKVTEKGKDVELRCDPISGHTALYWYRQSLGQGLEFLIYFQGNSAPDKSGLPSDRFSAERTGGSVSTLTIQRTQQEDSAVYLCASSLSGGAETQYFGPGTRLLVL.

The genes are TRBV29-1 and TRBJ2-1; TRBD2 might be the D (5 bases). Between the trimmed V and J ends, which lost 7 bases and 4 bases, there was a span of 14 bases. Germline assignment: CDR1 SQVTM and CDR2 ANQGSEA. The CDR3 consists of 13 residues. DNA of the CDR3: TGCAGCGGGCGGGCCTTGGGGTACAATGAGCAGTTCTTC. Its protein is CSGRALGYNEQFF.

This clone has only one observation. V usage is TRBV6-6 and J usage is TRBJ2-7; D tentatively fits TRBD1 or TRBD2 (6 bases each). The CDR3 contains 14 residues. V lost 11 bases to trimming and J lost 2 bases, with 19 bases between them. CDR1 and CDR2 (germline): MNHNY, SVGAGI (reference sequence). Here the CDR3 DNA reads TGTGCCGCCAGACTGGGGGGCATCGCCTACGAGCAGTACTTC. Translated, it gives CAARLGGIAYEQYF.

The chain carries TRBV28 and TRBJ2-1; TRBD2 agrees at 12 bases. The ends lost 7 bases at V and 5 bases at J; junction bases unmatched: 6. The CDR3 loop spans 15 amino acids. The germline gives CDR1 MDHEN, CDR2 SYDVKM. The CDR3 nucleotides are TGTGCCAGCAAACAACTAGCGGGAGGCAACAATGAGCAGTTCTTC. The encoded protein is CASKQLAGGNNEQFF.